These 29 T cell receptor beta chains were sequenced from one sample in a study of shared clonotypes between healthy human individuals. Here immunoSEQ multiplex PCR was the method, and the copy in TCRdb shows in-frame clones only, minus some. The repertoire holds 2 million to 2.5 million clones, 80% to 95% seen once, with 0.35% to 0.45% in the top ten. The source material was naive CD4+ T cells from PBMCs. The subset was: CD45RA+ positively selected. Every receptor here comes from a man younger than 30 in good health. Some clones in this sample may be carry-over from other donors' samples.

In DNA form, the CDR3 reads TGTGCCAGCAGCTTAGCATGGGCAGGGGGTGGAAACACCATATATTTT. The encoded protein is CASSLAWAGGGNTIYF. The J gene is TRBJ1-3, the V gene TRBV7-2; TRBD1 matches at 7 bases. This CDR3 comprises 16 residues. From germline, CDR1 is SGHTA and CDR2 FQGNSA. The J segment lost 3 bases and the V segment lost 0 bases, leaving 5 bases of the junction unmatched.

The CDR3 here is CASSLGGNPYEQYF. CDR3 sequence (DNA): TGCGCCAGCAGCTTAGGAGGGAACCCCTACGAGCAGTACTTC. This rearrangement joins TRBV5-1 to TRBJ2-7; D might be TRBD2 (6 bases). Germline lookup yields CDR1 SGHRS and CDR2 YFSETQ. Trimming took 2 bases from V and 2 from J, leaving 11 bases between them. The CDR3 covers 14 residues.

This sequence joins TRBV5-1 and TRBJ2-1, with 9 bases identical to TRBD1. CDR1 and CDR2 (germline): SGHRS, YFSETQ. J lost 4 bases, V lost 4 bases, and 3 bases had no gene match. There are 14 residues in the CDR3. CDR3 region: CASSMGQGYNEQFF. The CDR3 bases are TGCGCCAGCAGCATGGGACAGGGATACAATGAGCAGTTCTTC.

The CDR3 reads CASGGQYSRWNQPQHF. As DNA, the CDR3 is TGTGCCAGCGGAGGACAGTATAGTAGATGGAATCAGCCCCAGCATTTT. The chain employs TRBV28 and TRBJ1-5, with TRBD1 as a possible D gene (6 bases). Trimming took 8 bases from V and 4 from J, leaving 21 bases between them. There are 16 residues in the CDR3. Germline V gene data show CDR1 as MDHEN and CDR2 as SYDVKM.

This chain uses TRBV5-6 with TRBJ2-2; a possible D gene is TRBD1 (5 bases). Germline V CDR1 and CDR2: SGHDT, YYEEEE. The CDR3 has 16 amino acids. The V gene lost 1 base and the J gene lost 6 bases, with 16 bases spanning the gap. The CDR3 coding sequence is TGTGCCAGCAGCTTGTCTGTGACAGCCTATCCCGGGGAGCTGTTTTTT. It codes for CASSLSVTAYPGELFF. Drawing the rest from reference TRBV5-6 and TRBJ2-2, the complete variable domain is DAGVTQSPTHLIKTRGQQVTLRCSPKSGHDTVSWYQQALGQGPQFIFQYYEEEERQRGNFPDRFSGHQFPNYSSELNVNALLLGDSALYLCASSLSVTAYPGELFFGEGSRLTVL.

V usage is TRBV6-1 and J usage is TRBJ2-2; TRBD1 matches at 7 bases. Germline V gene data show CDR1 as MNHNS and CDR2 as SASEGT. The ends lost 7 bases at V and 6 bases at J; junction bases unmatched: 11. The CDR3 is 15 residues long. CDR3 DNA sequence: TGTGCCAGCACCAGAGGGGGCAACTTTCCCGGGGAGCTGTTTTTT. This translates into CASTRGGNFPGELFF.

V and J are TRBV7-3 and TRBJ2-3; 9 bases align to TRBD2. Trimming took 1 base from V and 0 from J; bases not matched to a gene: 8. The CDR3 spans 18 residues. Germline V gene lookup returns CDR1 SGHTA and CDR2 FQGTGA. CDR3 nucleotides: TGTGCCAGCAGCTTAATGGCTAGCGGGGTCGTTAGCACAGATACGCAGTATTTT. It specifies CASSLMASGVVSTDTQYF.

The chain has TRBV7-8 and TRBJ2-7; 13 nucleotides match TRBD2. Germline assignment: CDR1 SGHVS and CDR2 FQNEAQ. CDR3 length: 16 amino acids. V was pared by 7 bases and J by 0 bases, with 6 bases of the junction left unmatched. The CDR3 DNA follows: TGTGCCAGCACCGTGGGACTAGCGGGGCTCTCCTACGAGCAGTACTTC. As protein: CASTVGLAGLSYEQYF.

In regard to this clone: The sample contains more than one DNA sequence encoding this CDR3. The V and J genes are TRBV18 and TRBJ2-7; 8 bases fit TRBD2. In germline, CDR1 is KGHSH, CDR2 LQKENI. The J segment lost 5 bases and the V segment lost 3 bases, leaving 6 bases of the junction unmatched. The CDR3 consists of 14 residues. CDR3 sequence reads: CASSPGSGSDEQYF. CDR3 sequence (DNA): TGTGCCAGCTCACCCGGCAGCGGGAGCGACGAGCAGTACTTC.

The rearrangement joins TRBV18 to TRBJ2-2; no clear D. CDR1 KGHSH and CDR2 LQKENI come from the germline V gene. Trimming removed 1 base at V and 2 bases at J, with 5 bases between. The CDR3 runs to 14 residues. The CDR3 sequence is CASSPQENTGELFF. In nucleotides, the CDR3 is TGTGCCAGCTCACCACAGGAAAACACCGGGGAGCTGTTTTTT.

The CDR3 DNA reads TGTGCCAGCAGCAACGAGGGGCGGGACTCCTACAATGAGCAGTTCTTC. Its protein product is CASSNEGRDSYNEQFF. V and J are TRBV9 and TRBJ2-1; a weak D match, TRBD2 (6 bases). V lost 4 bases and J 0 bases, leaving 14 bases between the germline ends. This CDR3 spans 16 amino acids. CDR1 and CDR2 from the germline V gene are SGDLS and YYNGEE. The whole variable domain, filled in from reference TRBV9 and TRBJ2-1, reads DSGVTQTPKHLITATGQRVTLRCSPRSGDLSVYWYQQSLDQGLQFLIQYYNGEERAKGNILERFSAQQFPDLHSELNLSSLELGDSALYFCASSNEGRDSYNEQFFGPGTRLTVL.

This clone was picked up one time. The rearrangement links TRBV5-1 to TRBJ1-2; D call uncertain. The CDR3 length is 12 residues. V dropped 2 bases and J dropped 8 bases, with 10 bases sitting between them. The germline CDR1 and CDR2 sequences are SGHRS and YFSETQ. The CDR3 nucleotides are TGCGCCAGCAGCTTTTTGGGCACCGGCTACACCTTC. It codes for CASSFLGTGYTF.

The chain uses TRBV5-5 and TRBJ1-1, with D perhaps matching TRBD1 (6 bases). Germline lookup yields CDR1 SGHKS and CDR2 YYEKEE (reference sequence). The CDR3 is made up of 14 amino acids. Trimming pared 4 bases from V and 6 bases from J, leaving 16 bases between. DNA of the CDR3: TGTGCCAGCAGCAGCCAAGGGGGTACACCTGAAGCTTTCTTT. It encodes CASSSQGGTPEAFF. The full variable domain, in which reference TRBV5-5 and TRBJ1-1 provide the parts outside the CDR3, is DAGVTQSPTHLIKTRGQQVTLRCSPISGHKSVSWYQQVLGQGPQFIFQYYEKEERGRGNFPDRFSARQFPNYSSELNVNALLLGDSALYLCASSSQGGTPEAFFGQGTRLTVV.

The rearrangement uses TRBV28 and TRBJ2-7, with D perhaps given as TRBD1 or TRBD2 (5 bases each). Germline values: CDR1 MDHEN, CDR2 SYDVKM. This CDR3 spans 15 amino acids. Trimming removed 1 base at V and 2 bases at J, with 12 bases between. CDR3 nucleotides: TGTGCCAGCAGTTTATCCGGGACCCCTCCCTACGAGCAGTACTTC. Translating it yields CASSLSGTPPYEQYF.

This rearrangement joins TRBV9 to TRBJ2-7, with D possibly called TRBD1 or TRBD2 (6 bases each). Germline V gene data show CDR1 as SGDLS and CDR2 as YYNGEE. V lost 3 bases and J lost 7, with 20 bases in between. CDR3 size: 15 residues. The DNA of the CDR3 is TGTGCCAGCAGCGCGGGCCCGATGGGGGCGGGAGAGCAGTACTTC. Encoded protein: CASSAGPMGAGEQYF.

The chain employs TRBV5-1 and TRBJ2-1; D is ambiguous. V was cut by 6 bases and J by 0 bases, with 16 bases left in between. The V gene's germline CDR1 is SGHRS and CDR2 YFSETQ. CDR3 length: 16 amino acids. Here the CDR3 reads CASTSGVGASYNEQFF. The DNA for the CDR3 is TGCGCCAGCACCTCCGGAGTAGGAGCCTCCTACAATGAGCAGTTCTTC.

This sequence joins TRBV7-9 and TRBJ1-2; 7 positions agree with TRBD1. CDR3 size: 14 residues. CDR1 SEHNR and CDR2 FQNEAQ come from the germline V gene (reference sequence). Trimming took 8 bases from V and 5 from J; bases not matched to a gene: 11. CDR3 DNA: TGTGCCAGCCGAGAGGGGGCGCGAGGGTATGGCTACACCTTC. This encodes CASREGARGYGYTF.

The chain carries TRBV4-1 and TRBJ2-7, with a tentative D call TRBD1 (5 bases). The CDR3 extends over 15 amino acids. The V gene lost 2 bases and the J gene lost 0 bases, with 11 bases spanning the gap. The germline V gene has CDR1 MGHRA and CDR2 YSYEKL. The CDR3 sequence: CASSQTGSSSYEQYF. The CDR3 bases are TGCGCCAGCAGCCAAACAGGTTCGAGCTCCTACGAGCAGTACTTC.

The chain combines TRBV6-4 with TRBJ1-1; 8 bases fit TRBD1. Germline V gene data show CDR1 as MRHNA and CDR2 as SNTAGT. Trimming removed 5 bases from V and 0 bases from J; junction bases left unmatched: 5. The CDR3 contains 15 residues. The CDR3 region is CASSPPGQVNTEAFF. CDR3 sequence (DNA): TGTGCCAGCAGTCCCCCGGGACAGGTGAACACTGAAGCTTTCTTT.

The V gene is TRBV5-1, the J gene TRBJ2-7, with 7 bases lining up with TRBD1. The trim removed 3 bases at V and 3 bases at J, leaving 6 bases unmatched. This CDR3 is 14 amino acids long. Germline-derived CDR1 and CDR2 are SGHRS and YFSETQ. CDR3 in amino acids: CASSSTGKSYEQYF. CDR3 DNA sequence: TGCGCCAGCAGCTCGACAGGGAAGAGCTACGAGCAGTACTTC.

The CDR3 loop reads CASSSGQNTGELFF. In DNA form, the CDR3 reads TGTGCCAGCAGCTCAGGTCAGAACACCGGGGAGCTGTTTTTT. V usage is TRBV7-3 and J usage is TRBJ2-2, with no clear D. Germline V gives CDR1 SGHTA, CDR2 FQGTGA. The CDR3 contains 14 residues. The ends were cut back, 4 bases at V and 1 base at J, with 7 bases in the middle.

V usage is TRBV6-1 and J usage is TRBJ1-2; 9 bases are a match to TRBD1. This CDR3 contains 14 residues. The V gene end was trimmed by 7 bases and the J gene end by 4 bases; junction bases not matched to a gene: 7. The V gene's germline CDR1 is MNHNS and CDR2 SASEGT. The CDR3 coding sequence is TGTGCCAGCAAGAGAGTGGGACAGGGCTATGGCTACACCTTC. Amino acid sequence: CASKRVGQGYGYTF.

The chain uses TRBV5-5 and TRBJ2-3; 9 positions agree with TRBD2. V was clipped by 0 bases and J by 4 bases; unmatched bases: 3. There are 15 residues in the CDR3. Germline V gives CDR1 SGHKS, CDR2 YYEKEE (reference sequence). The CDR3 reads CASSLGLAGPDTQYF. In DNA form, the CDR3 reads TGTGCCAGCAGCTTGGGCCTAGCGGGACCAGATACGCAGTATTTT.

This clone was seen once. The chain carries TRBV9 and TRBJ2-7, with 13 positions matching TRBD2. The ends lost 3 bases at V and 5 bases at J; junction bases unmatched: 5. Germline V gene lookup returns CDR1 SGDLS and CDR2 YYNGEE. The CDR3 sequence is 15 residues long. This CDR3 reads CASSATGTSGDEQYF. The CDR3 nucleotides read TGTGCCAGCAGCGCCACCGGGACTAGCGGGGACGAGCAGTACTTC.

This rearrangement joins TRBV21-1 to TRBJ1-1. TRBV21-1 is a recognized pseudogene. The CDR3 covers 14 residues. The CDR3 DNA follows: TGTGCCAGCAGCAAAGAAACCTCCAACACTGAAGCTTTCTTT. This translates into CASSKETSNTEAFF.

The chain links TRBV5-1 to TRBJ2-2, with no clear D. The CDR3 totals 15 residues. CDR1 and CDR2 from the germline V gene are SGHRS and YFSETQ. Trimming stripped 0 bases from V and 2 bases from J, with 8 bases between. CDR3 region: CASSLVLSNTGELFF. For the CDR3, the DNA is TGCGCCAGCAGCTTGGTTCTAAGTAACACCGGGGAGCTGTTTTTT.

The chain links TRBV9 to TRBJ2-5; TRBD1 matches 7 bases. Germline CDR1 is SGDLS and CDR2 is YYNGEE. This CDR3 spans 16 amino acids. Trimming cost V 1 base and J 5 bases; bases outside gene matches: 11. CDR3 protein: CASSVRGHPGWETQYF. The CDR3 DNA follows: TGTGCCAGCAGCGTAAGGGGGCACCCCGGTTGGGAGACCCAGTACTTC.

The rearrangement uses TRBV19 and TRBJ2-1; 10 bases are a match to TRBD2. CDR3 length equals 16 residues. The V segment lost 4 bases and the J segment 6 bases; nucleotides outside the gene matches: 9. CDR1 LNHDA and CDR2 SQIVND come from the germline V gene (reference sequence). The CDR3 region is CASSKPLAGVGNEQFF. Written as DNA, the CDR3 is TGTGCCAGTAGTAAACCCCTAGCGGGAGTTGGCAATGAGCAGTTCTTC.

J is TRBJ1-3 and V is TRBV9, with 7 bases identical to TRBD1. This CDR3 is 17 amino acids long. Germline-derived CDR1 and CDR2 are SGDLS and YYNGEE. V shed 4 bases, J shed 3 bases, and the junction held 13 bases outside the gene matches. The DNA for the CDR3 is TGTGCCAGCAGCCCCCAGGGGGGTGCCCAGGGTGGAAACACCATATATTTT. This translates into CASSPQGGAQGGNTIYF.